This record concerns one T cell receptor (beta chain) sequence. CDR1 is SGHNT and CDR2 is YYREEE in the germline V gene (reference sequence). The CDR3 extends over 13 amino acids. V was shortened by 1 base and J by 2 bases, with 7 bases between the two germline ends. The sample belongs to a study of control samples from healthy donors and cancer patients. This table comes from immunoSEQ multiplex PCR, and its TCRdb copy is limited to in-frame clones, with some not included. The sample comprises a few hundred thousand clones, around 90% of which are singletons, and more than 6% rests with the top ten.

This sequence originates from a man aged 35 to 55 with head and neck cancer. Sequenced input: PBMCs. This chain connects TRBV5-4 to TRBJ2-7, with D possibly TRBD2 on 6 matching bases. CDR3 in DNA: TGTGCCAGCAGCTTGAGGGAGGCCTACGAGCAGTACTTC. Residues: CASSLREAYEQYF.